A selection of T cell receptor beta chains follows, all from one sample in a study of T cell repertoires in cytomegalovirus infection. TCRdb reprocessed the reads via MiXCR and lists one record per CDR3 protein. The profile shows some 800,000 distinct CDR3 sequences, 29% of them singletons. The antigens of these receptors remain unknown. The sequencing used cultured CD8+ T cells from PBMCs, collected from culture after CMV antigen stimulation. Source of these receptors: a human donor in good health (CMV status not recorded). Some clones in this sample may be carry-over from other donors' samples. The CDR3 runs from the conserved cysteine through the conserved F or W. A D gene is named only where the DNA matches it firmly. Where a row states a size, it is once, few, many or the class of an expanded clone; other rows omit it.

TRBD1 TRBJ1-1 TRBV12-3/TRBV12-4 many CASSPQGAEAFF TGTGCCAGCTCACCACAGGGGGCTGAAGCTTTCTTT
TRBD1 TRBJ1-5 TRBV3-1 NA CASSPGQADQPQHF TGTGCCAGCAGCCCCGGACAGGCGGATCAGCCCCAGCATTTT
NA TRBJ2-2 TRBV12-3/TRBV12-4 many CATSTGLSPYAGELFF TGTGCCACTTCAACCGGACTTAGCCCATACGCCGGGGAGCTGTTTTTT
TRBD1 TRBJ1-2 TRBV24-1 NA CATSDLGGQGNYGYTF TGTGCCACCAGTGATTTGGGGGGACAGGGGAACTATGGCTACACCTTC
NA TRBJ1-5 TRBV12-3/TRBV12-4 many CASSFTLDPEQGGRRNQPQHF TGTGCCAGCAGTTTTACCCTTGATCCCGAACAGGGAGGTAGGAGAAATCAGCCCCAGCATTTT
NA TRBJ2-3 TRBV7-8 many CASSLELTEPQYF TGTGCCAGCAGCTTAGAGCTGACAGAACCGCAGTATTTT
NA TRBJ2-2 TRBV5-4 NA CASRNGATGELFF TGTGCCAGCAGGAACGGGGCCACCGGGGAGCTGTTTTTT
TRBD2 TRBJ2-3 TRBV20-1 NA CSARDGAGVHPSTDTQYF TGCAGTGCTAGAGATGGGGCGGGGGTGCATCCTAGCACAGATACGCAGTATTTT
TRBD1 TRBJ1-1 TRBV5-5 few CASSPRQGSTEAFF TGTGCCAGCAGCCCTAGACAGGGGAGCACTGAAGCTTTCTTT
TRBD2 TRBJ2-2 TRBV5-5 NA CASTPYRGGLVTGELFF TGTGCCAGCACCCCGTACCGGGGGGGCTTGGTCACCGGGGAGCTGTTTTTT
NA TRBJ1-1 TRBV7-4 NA CASRGTGYTEAFF TGTGCCAGCAGAGGAACGGGGTACACTGAAGCTTTCTTT
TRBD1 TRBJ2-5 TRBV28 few CATSPGTGGIPYQETQYF TGTGCCACCTCCCCCGGGACAGGGGGAATCCCGTACCAAGAGACCCAGTACTTC
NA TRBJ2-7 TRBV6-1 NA CASSPGTWSYEQYF TGTGCCAGCAGTCCTGGGACATGGTCCTACGAGCAGTACTTC
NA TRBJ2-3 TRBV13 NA CASSHSYDTQYF TGTGCCAGCAGCCATAGCTACGATACGCAGTATTTT
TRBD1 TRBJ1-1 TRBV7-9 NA CASSPQNRGMNTEAFF TGTGCCAGCAGCCCCCAAAACAGGGGAATGAACACTGAAGCTTTCTTT